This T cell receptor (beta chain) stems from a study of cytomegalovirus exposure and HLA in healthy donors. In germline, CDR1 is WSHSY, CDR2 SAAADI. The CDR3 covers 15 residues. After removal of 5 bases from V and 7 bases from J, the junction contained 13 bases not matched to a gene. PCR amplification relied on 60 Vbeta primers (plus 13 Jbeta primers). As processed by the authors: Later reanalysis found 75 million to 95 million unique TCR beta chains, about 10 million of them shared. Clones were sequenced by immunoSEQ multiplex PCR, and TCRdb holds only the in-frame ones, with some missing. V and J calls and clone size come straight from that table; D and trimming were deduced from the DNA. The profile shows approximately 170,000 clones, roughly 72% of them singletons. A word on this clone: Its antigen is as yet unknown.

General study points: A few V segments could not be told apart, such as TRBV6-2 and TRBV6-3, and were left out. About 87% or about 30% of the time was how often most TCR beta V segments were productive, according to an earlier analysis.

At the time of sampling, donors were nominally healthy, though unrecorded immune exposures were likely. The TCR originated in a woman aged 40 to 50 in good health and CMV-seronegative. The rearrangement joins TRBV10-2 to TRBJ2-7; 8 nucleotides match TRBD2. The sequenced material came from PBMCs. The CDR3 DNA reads TGCGCCAGCAGTCAGGGACTAGGATATGGTACTGAGCAGTACTTC. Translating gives CASSQGLGYGTEQYF.